This entry features one T cell receptor beta chain sequence. The clone's antigen remains unknown. No much larger clonotype is one base removed from it; base qualities were not supplied. This sample is drawn from a study of T cell responses to AZD1222 COVID-19 vaccine (dated by TCRdb to the early 2020s). Some background on the complete study: TCR sequencing covered 230 or so trial participants: 200 to 220 given two doses of AZD1222 and 26 given two doses of MenACWY control vaccine. Trial participants were enrolled by age into subgroups of 18-55, 56-69 and 70-plus years, and around 150, 28 and 57 TCR-sequenced participants, respectively, were included in these subgroups. Results the study describes overall, beyond this receptor: After two AZD1222 doses, both the breadth and the depth of spike-specific TCRs were significantly higher than at day 0 and than in MenACWY recipients. The 56-69-year group was small, and its depth increase did not reach significance, likely because of low power. CD4 TCRs associated with the vaccine covered the entire spike protein, and the dominant responses were in regions 160-218 and 743-854. Nearly half of unique spike-specific TCRs reportedly recognized epitopes outside regions mutated in the B.1.351 and B.1.1.7 variants. Because no day 14 peak-response samples were available, the repertoires could be characterized only after the peak T cell response. Participants were mostly white British, with more females than males. The authors suggested clonal diversity may have been underestimated. Only a handful of AZD1222 recipients were SARS-CoV-2 seropositive at baseline, limiting conclusions about previously exposed vaccinees.

The time point label, as the study defines it: about 28 days (+/-7) after the second vaccine dose. AZD1222 recipients with second doses at about 4 weeks or about 12 weeks were pooled, because spike-specific TCR depth and breadth did not differ between schedules. The vaccinee samples were drawn from two UK trials, COV001 and COV002, one of which was a single-blind randomized controlled phase 2/3 trial testing AZD1222 (ChAdOx1 nCoV-19) in healthy adults. For TCRbeta chain sequencing, PBMC samples from trial participants were taken at day 0 and at day 28 after the second dose. The CDR3 regions of human TCRbeta chains were analyzed by immunosequencing. The authors processed their data as follows. Repertoire TCRs were checked for matches against a reference library of SARS-CoV-2-specific TCRs that had been generated using the MIRA antigen-specificity platform. Breadth meant the fraction of unique TCRs that were SARS-CoV-2-associated, whereas depth meant the fraction of total T cells that were SARS-CoV-2-associated. Using the MIRA data, each spike-specific TCR was assigned both to the spike region to which the TCR was reactive and to a CD4 or CD8 class. Log10-transformed breadth and depth values were compared by one-way ANOVA with Sidak's multiple comparisons tests. TCRdb took over this immuneACCESS table, retaining in-frame rearrangements with V and J assigned. Such tables are incomplete; in checked studies, under half of the missing clones stem from an unresolved V gene, and the remainder is unexplained. That table supplies the V and J calls and clone size; D and trimming were determined from the DNA. Here the sample has around 130,000 clones; 88% occur a single time. The top ten constitute 3% to 3.5% of the sample.

Cut back by 6 bases and 8 bases, the V and J ends lie 19 bases apart. Reading from cysteine to phenylalanine, the CDR3 counts 15 amino acids. Only the CDR3 DNA is retained, 45 bases long and in frame from the first base. CDR1 and CDR2 were assigned from the germline V gene as KGHSH and LQKENI. The origin of this receptor is an adult who received the AZD1222 COVID-19 vaccine. Material: peripheral blood, obtained 28 days after the second AZD1222 dose. This sequence uses TRBV18 and TRBJ1-4, and TRBD1 may be the D gene, going by 5 matching bases. The sequence in DNA is TGTGCCAGCTCCCCCGGGGCTCCCCGGTCGGAAAAACTGTTTTTT. Translated, it gives CASSPGAPRSEKLFF.